This T cell receptor beta chain was observed in a study of blood T cells in healthy people across ages (dated by TCRdb to between 2015 and 2016). With regard to the full study: Template switching captured roughly one uniquely barcoded TCR beta cDNA molecule per two T cells in model experiments. Using deep sequencing normalized with unique cDNA molecular identifiers, the study measured how TCR beta repertoire diversity changes with age. The donors were divided into four age groups: young (average approximately 17 years), middle-aged (under 40), aged (around 67) and long-lived (roughly 88). To avoid experimental bias, donors of different ages were distributed randomly across sequencing lanes. Two additional independent replicas of 1 million unique cDNA reads from the same blood draw were analyzed for two donors (one aged 18 to 30 and one aged 80 or older). Paper-wide results and their limitations: A strong correlation was found between observed TCR beta diversity and the percentage of naive T cells measured by flow cytometry. Because the CMV infection status of the donors was unknown, age-related changes in expanded clonotypes may potentially have been confounded. As age increased, observed TCR beta diversity per million T cells dropped in a roughly linear way, and a significant reduction was already evident by age 40. Conclusive comparison of naive and antigen-experienced compartments was prevented by the profiling of bulk unsorted PBMCs. Total diversity estimates from one million sequenced T cells were considered lower bounds and underestimates. Compared with the aged group, more naive CD4+ T cells, fewer expanded clones and increased TCR diversity were shown by the long-lived group, suggesting age selection.

Turning to this clonotype: Its antigen specificity is not known. Base qualities are missing; no much larger clone stands one base away.

The method was 5' RACE. TCRdb shows the sequencer as Illumina HiSeq 2500. A second PCR of about 6 to 12 cycles was run with a J-beta primer mix and a sample-barcoded 5' primer. A template-switch 5' adaptor carrying 12 random nucleotides introduced a unique molecular identifier onto each TCR beta cDNA molecule. Each sample yielded at least 3 million CDR3-containing paired-end reads. All of the RNA was converted into first-strand cDNA using the Mint cDNA synthesis kit, with a TRBC-specific oligonucleotide serving as the primer. After uracil-DNA glycosylase treatment, a first 18-cycle PCR used universal primers M1SS and BC2_uni_R on all cDNA. In the authors' own workflow: Each sample was normalized by randomly selecting 1 million high-quality reads, each carrying a distinct molecular identifier. Instead of being binned into consensus sequences, reads with shared molecular identifiers were discarded. MiTCR, set to a Q25 quality threshold and the strictest error-elimination algorithm, was used for CDR3 identification, clonotype clustering and error correction. A nonparametric unseen species model with Euler transformation was used to estimate a lower bound on total TCR beta diversity. TCRdb reran the public reads through fastp at Q25 and MiXCR, keeping productive beta chains. Rows merge per CDR3 protein into single entries with the most common DNA and genes. These V and J calls are TCRdb output, not the study's own analysis. This sample gives fewer than 950,000 distinct CDR3 sequences in total; roughly 50% of them show up just once. Clones ranked in the top ten supply about 42% of the sample.

Systemically healthy Caucasian individuals from Russia, 39 in total and aged 6 to 90 years, were included as donors. Ten milliliters of peripheral blood were drawn from each donor into EDTA-treated Vacutainer tubes. PBMCs were isolated by Ficoll-Paque density-gradient centrifugation, with at least 6.5 million obtained per sample. Trizol reagent was used to extract total RNA from PBMCs, with at least 5.5 micrograms per sample. For every donor, an aliquot of PBMCs went through flow cytometry to measure the percentages of naive CD45RAhigh/CD27high T cells. From the germline V gene, CDR1 is SQVTM and CDR2 is ANQGSEA. From the cysteine through the phenylalanine, the CDR3 covers 13 amino acids. Just the 39-base CDR3 DNA is kept, in frame starting at base 1. The junction carries 15 bases between V and J, which are trimmed by 7 bases and 4 bases respectively.

The rearranged segments are TRBV29-1 and TRBJ2-3; a tentative D call is TRBD1 (6 bases match). This receptor was obtained from a man older than 75 in good health. Sequencing was carried out using blood. The DNA is TGCAGCGGTAACAGGGTAACGGCAGATACGCAGTATTTT. Its amino acids are CSGNRVTADTQYF.